This is a list of T cell receptor beta chains from one sample in a study of regulatory T cells in long-lasting Graves disease. TCRdb reprocessed the multiplex PCR reads with MiXCR, giving one entry per CDR3 protein. The sample carries hundreds of thousands of distinct CDR3 sequences, roughly a sixth recorded once. This sample also appeared in a second study, on T cells in Graves' hyperthyroidism and ophthalmopathy.

Source: peripheral blood mononuclear cells (PBMCs), taken at new diagnosis, from a patient treated with antithyroid drugs. The receptor set was obtained from a man aged 40-49 years with Graves disease. The CDR3 runs from the conserved cysteine through the conserved F or W. The order of the fields is CDR3 DNA, CDR3 protein, D gene, CDR3 length, J gene, V gene, clone size. D genes are given only for firm matches. Some rows have no size entry. The others give once, few or many, or a class for an expanded clone.

TGTGCCGGCAGTGTACTCGGGGTCGGGTTCTTC	CAGSVLGVGFF	-	11	TRBJ2-1	TRBV12-3/TRBV12-4	-
TGTGCCAGCAGCGACAGGGGGTTTAGCACAGATACGCAGTATTTT	CASSDRGFSTDTQYF	TRBD1	15	TRBJ2-3	TRBV6-1	-
TGTGCCAGCAGTGCAGGGACAGGGGGAAACACCGGGGAGCTGTTTTTT	CASSAGTGGNTGELFF	TRBD1	16	TRBJ2-2	TRBV11-2	-
TGTGCCAGCAGCCCGCACAGGGAAGAGACCCAGTACTTC	CASSPHREETQYF	-	13	TRBJ2-5	TRBV11-1	many
TGTGCCAGCAGCCAAGATACGACTCATCAGCCCCAGCATTTT	CASSQDTTHQPQHF	-	14	TRBJ1-5	TRBV3-1	many
TGCGCCAGCAGCTCAGTACGCTCTGGAAACACCATATATTTT	CASSSVRSGNTIYF	-	14	TRBJ1-3	TRBV5-1	-
TGTGCCAGCAGGGGACAGCTGTACGAGCAGTACTTC	CASRGQLYEQYF	TRBD1	12	TRBJ2-7	TRBV11-2	-
TGTGCCAGCAGCCCTAGCGGGGCCCCAGCAGATACGCAGTATTTT	CASSPSGAPADTQYF	TRBD2	15	TRBJ2-3	TRBV5-5	-
TGTGCCAGTAGTAGGTCCGGGGGAGGCACTGAAGCTTTCTTT	CASSRSGGGTEAFF	-	14	TRBJ1-1	TRBV5-1	many
TGTGCCTGTAGTATAGAGGACAGGGTCGCCTACGAGCAGTACTTC	CACSIEDRVAYEQYF	TRBD1	15	TRBJ2-7	TRBV19	many